This T cell receptor beta chain was identified during a study of blood T cell repertoires in COVID-19. Study summary: Sources were T cells, B-cell-depleted T cells, or PBMCs; the material itself was cDNA or gDNA.

The CDR3 extends over 16 amino acids. CDR1 LNHDA and CDR2 SQIVND come from the germline V gene (reference sequence). The ends were cut back, 1 base at V and 4 bases at J, with 14 bases in the middle. As processed by the authors: Amplified reference gene primers provided the basis for estimating nucleated cell counts. The data were produced by immunoSEQ multiplex PCR, yet TCRdb's version contains in-frame clones alone and is incomplete. V, J and clone size reflect that table, while D and trimming were determined from the DNA. The sample carries about 170,000 clones, around four fifths recorded once. The source material was PBMCs or T cells enriched from blood (not recorded which). The sequence was obtained from a woman aged 45-65 years who had recovered from COVID-19. The chain recombines TRBV19 with TRBJ1-5; D is possibly TRBD1 (6 bases). In DNA form, the CDR3 reads TGTGCCAGTAGTATAGGGTCAGGGGTTTCTAATCAGCCCCAGCATTTT. Translation gives CASSIGSGVSNQPQHF.